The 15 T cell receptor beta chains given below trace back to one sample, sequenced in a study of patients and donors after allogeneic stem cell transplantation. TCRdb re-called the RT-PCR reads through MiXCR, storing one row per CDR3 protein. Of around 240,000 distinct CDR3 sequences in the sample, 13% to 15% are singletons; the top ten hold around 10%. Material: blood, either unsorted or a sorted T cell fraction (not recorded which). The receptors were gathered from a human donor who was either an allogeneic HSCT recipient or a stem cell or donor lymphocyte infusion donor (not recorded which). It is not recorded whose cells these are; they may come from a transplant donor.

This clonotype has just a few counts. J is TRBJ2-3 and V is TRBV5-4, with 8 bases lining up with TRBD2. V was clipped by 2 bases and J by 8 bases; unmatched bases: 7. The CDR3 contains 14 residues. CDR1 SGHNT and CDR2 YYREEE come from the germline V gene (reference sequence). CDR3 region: CASSLSGGAGTQYF. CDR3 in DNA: TGTGCCAGCAGCTTATCCGGGGGGGCTGGTACGCAGTATTTT.

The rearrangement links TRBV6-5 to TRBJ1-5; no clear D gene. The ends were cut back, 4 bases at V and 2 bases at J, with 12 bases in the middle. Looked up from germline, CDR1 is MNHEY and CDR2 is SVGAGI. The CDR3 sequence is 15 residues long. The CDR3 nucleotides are TGTGCCAGCAGTTCCGACCCGTGGGGCAATCAGCCCCAGCATTTT. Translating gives CASSSDPWGNQPQHF.

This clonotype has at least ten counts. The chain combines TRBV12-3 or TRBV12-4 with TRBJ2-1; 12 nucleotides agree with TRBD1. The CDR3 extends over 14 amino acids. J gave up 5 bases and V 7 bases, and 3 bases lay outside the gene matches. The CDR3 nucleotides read TGTGCCAGCACCCGGGACAGGGGGCACAATGAGCAGTTCTTC. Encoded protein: CASTRDRGHNEQFF.

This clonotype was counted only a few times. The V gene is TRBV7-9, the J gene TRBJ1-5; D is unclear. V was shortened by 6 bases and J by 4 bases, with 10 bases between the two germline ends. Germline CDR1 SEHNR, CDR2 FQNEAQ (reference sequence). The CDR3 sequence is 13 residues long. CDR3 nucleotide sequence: TGTGCCAGCAGTTCGTATGAGAATCAGCCCCAGCATTTT. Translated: CASSSYENQPQHF.

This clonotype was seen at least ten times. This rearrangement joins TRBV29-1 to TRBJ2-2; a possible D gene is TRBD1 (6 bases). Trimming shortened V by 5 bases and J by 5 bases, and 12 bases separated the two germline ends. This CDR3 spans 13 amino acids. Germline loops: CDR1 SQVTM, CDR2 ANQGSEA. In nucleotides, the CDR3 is TGCAGCGTTTACAGGGCTCGGACCGGGGAGCTGTTTTTT. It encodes CSVYRARTGELFF.

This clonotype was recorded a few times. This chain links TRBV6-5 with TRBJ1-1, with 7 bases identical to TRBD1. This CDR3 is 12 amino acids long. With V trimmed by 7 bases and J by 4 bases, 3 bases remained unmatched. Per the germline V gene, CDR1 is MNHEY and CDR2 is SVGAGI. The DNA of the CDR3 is TGTGCCAGCATCGACAGGGCCACTGAAGCTTTCTTT. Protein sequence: CASIDRATEAFF.

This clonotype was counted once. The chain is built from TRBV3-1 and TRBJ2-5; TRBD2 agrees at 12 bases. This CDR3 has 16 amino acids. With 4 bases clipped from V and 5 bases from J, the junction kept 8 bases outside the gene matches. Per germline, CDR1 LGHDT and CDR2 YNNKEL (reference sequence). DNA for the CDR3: TGTGCCAGCAGCCTTGGACTAGCGGGATCAAGTGAGACCCAGTACTTC. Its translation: CASSLGLAGSSETQYF.

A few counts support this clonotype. For the CDR3, the DNA is TGTGCCAGCAGCTTAGAAGGGACTAGCGGGGAGCTGTTTTTT. As protein: CASSLEGTSGELFF. This rearrangement joins TRBV7-9 to TRBJ2-2; 8 positions match TRBD2. Looked up from germline, CDR1 is SEHNR and CDR2 is FQNEAQ (reference sequence). Trimming took 1 base from V and 7 from J; bases not matched to a gene: 2. The CDR3 has 14 residues. The variable domain in full, completed from reference TRBV7-9 and TRBJ2-2, reads DTGVSQNPRHKITKRGQNVTFRCDPISEHNRLYWYRQTLGQGPEFLTYFQNEAQLEKSRLLSDRFSAERPKGSFSTLEIQRTEQGDSAMYLCASSLEGTSGELFFGEGSRLTVL.

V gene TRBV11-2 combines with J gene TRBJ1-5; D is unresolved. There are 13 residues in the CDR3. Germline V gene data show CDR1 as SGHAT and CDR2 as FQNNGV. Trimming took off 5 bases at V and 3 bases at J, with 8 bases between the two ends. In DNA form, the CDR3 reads TGTGCCAGCAGCCGGGTCTCCAATCAGCCCCAGCATTTT. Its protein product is CASSRVSNQPQHF.

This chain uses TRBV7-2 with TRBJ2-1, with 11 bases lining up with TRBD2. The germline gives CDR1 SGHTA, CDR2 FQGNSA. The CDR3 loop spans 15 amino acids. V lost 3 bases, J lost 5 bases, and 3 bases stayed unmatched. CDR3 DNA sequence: TGTGCCAGCAGCTTTAGCGGGGGGGCTAACAATGAGCAGTTCTTC. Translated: CASSFSGGANNEQFF.

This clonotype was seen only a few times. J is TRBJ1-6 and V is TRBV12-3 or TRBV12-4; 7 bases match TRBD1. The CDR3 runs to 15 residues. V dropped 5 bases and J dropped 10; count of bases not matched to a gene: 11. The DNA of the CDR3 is TGTGCCAGCAGTACTCAGACAGGGAGGCTCTCACCCCTCCACTTT. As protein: CASSTQTGRLSPLHF.

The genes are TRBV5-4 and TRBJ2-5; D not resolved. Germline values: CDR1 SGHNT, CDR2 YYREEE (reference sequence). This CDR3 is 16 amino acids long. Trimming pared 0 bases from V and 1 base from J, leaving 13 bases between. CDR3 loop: CASSLVETALQETQYF. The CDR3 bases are TGTGCCAGCAGCTTGGTGGAGACGGCGCTCCAAGAGACCCAGTACTTC.

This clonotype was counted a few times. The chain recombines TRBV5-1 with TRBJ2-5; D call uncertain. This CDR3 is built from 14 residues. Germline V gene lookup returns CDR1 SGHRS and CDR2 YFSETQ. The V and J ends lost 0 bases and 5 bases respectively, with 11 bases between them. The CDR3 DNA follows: TGCGCCAGCAGCTTGGGAGCGTGGAAGGAGACCCAGTACTTC. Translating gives CASSLGAWKETQYF.

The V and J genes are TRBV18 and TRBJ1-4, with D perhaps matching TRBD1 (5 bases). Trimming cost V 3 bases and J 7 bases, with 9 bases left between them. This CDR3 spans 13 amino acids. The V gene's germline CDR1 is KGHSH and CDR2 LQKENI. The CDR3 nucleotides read TGTGCCAGCTCACCCTGGGGACCTGAAAAACTGTTTTTT. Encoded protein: CASSPWGPEKLFF.

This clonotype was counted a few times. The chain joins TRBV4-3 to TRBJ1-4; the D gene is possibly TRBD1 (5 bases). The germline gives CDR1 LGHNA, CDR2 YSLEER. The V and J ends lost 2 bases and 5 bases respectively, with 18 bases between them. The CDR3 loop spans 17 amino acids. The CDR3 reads CASSQSPRPRENEKLFF. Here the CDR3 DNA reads TGCGCCAGCAGCCAATCCCCACGGCCCAGGGAGAATGAAAAACTGTTTTTT.